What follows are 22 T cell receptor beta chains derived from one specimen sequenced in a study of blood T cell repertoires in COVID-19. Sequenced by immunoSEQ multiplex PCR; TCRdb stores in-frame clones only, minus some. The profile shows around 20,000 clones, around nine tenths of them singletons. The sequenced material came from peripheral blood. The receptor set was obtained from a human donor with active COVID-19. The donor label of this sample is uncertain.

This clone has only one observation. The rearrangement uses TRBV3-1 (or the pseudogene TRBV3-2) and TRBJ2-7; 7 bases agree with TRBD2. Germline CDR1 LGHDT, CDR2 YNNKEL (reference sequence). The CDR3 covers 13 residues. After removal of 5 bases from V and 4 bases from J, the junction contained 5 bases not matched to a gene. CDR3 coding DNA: TGTGCCAGCAGCTACGTGGGGGGGTACGAGCAGTACTTC. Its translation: CASSYVGGYEQYF.

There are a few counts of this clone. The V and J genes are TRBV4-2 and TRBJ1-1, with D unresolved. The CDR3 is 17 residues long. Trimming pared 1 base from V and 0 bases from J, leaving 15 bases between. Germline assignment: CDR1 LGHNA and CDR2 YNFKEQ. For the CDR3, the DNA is TGTGCCAGCAGCCAAGTCTATGCCGGGGATATGAACACTGAAGCTTTCTTT. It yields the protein CASSQVYAGDMNTEAFF.

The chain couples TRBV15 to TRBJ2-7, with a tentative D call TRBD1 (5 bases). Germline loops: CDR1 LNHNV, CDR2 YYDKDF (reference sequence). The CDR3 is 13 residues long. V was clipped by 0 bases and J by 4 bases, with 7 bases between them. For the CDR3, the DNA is TGTGCCACCAGCAGAGATCAGGGTTACGAGCAGTACTTC. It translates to CATSRDQGYEQYF.

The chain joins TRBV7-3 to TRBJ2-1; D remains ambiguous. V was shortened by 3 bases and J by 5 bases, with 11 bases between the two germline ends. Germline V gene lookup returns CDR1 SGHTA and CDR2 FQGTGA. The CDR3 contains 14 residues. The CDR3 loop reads CASSLNRYDNEQFF. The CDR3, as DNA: TGTGCCAGCAGCTTGAACAGATATGACAATGAGCAGTTCTTC.

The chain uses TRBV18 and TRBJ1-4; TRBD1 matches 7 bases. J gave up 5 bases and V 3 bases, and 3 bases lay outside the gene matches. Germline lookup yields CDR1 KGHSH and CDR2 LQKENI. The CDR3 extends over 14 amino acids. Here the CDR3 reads CASSPGQDNEKLFF. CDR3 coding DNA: TGTGCCAGCTCACCCGGACAGGACAATGAAAAACTGTTTTTT.

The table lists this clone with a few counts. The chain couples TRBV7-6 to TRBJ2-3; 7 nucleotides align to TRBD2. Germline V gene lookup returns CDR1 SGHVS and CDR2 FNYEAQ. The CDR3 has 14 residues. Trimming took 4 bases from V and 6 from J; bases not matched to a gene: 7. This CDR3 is CASSWGTTSDTQYF. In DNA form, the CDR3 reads TGTGCCAGCAGCTGGGGGACTACCTCTGATACGCAGTATTTT.

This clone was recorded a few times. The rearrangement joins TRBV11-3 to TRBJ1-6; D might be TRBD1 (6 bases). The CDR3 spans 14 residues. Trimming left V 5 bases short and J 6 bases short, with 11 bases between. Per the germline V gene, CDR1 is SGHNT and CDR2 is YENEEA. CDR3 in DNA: TGTGCCAGCAGCCAGGGGCCGCCTAATTCACCCCTCCACTTT. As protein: CASSQGPPNSPLHF. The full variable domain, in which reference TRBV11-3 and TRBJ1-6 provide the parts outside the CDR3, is EAGVVQSPRYKIIEKKQPVAFWCNPISGHNTLYWYLQNLGQGPELLIRYENEEAVDDSQLPKDRFSAERLKGVDSTLKIQPAELGDSAVYLCASSQGPPNSPLHFGNGTRLTVT.

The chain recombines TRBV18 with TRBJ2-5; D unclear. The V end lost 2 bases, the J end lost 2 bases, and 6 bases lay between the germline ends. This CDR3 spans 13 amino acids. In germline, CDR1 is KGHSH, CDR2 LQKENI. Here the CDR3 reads CASSPSSQETQYF. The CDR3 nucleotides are TGTGCCAGCTCACCATCCAGTCAAGAGACCCAGTACTTC.

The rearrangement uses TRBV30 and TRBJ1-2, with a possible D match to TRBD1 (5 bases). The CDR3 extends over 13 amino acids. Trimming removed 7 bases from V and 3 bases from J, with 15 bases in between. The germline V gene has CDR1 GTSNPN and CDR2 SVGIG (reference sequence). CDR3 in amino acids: CASPGDRDYGYTF. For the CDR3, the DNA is TGTGCCTCCCCGGGGGACCGGGACTATGGCTACACCTTC. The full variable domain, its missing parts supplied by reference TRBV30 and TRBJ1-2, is SQTIHQWPATLVQPVGSPLSLECTVEGTSNPNLYWYRQAAGRGLQLLFYSVGIGQISSEVPQNLSASRPQDRQFILSSKKLLLSDSGFYLCASPGDRDYGYTFGSGTRLTVV.

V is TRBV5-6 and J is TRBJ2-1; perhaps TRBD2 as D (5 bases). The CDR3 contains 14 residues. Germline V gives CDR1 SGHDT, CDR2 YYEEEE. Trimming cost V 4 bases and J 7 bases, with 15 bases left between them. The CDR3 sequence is CASSLTMSGNEQFF. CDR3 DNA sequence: TGTGCCAGCAGCCTTACTATGAGCGGTAATGAGCAGTTCTTC.

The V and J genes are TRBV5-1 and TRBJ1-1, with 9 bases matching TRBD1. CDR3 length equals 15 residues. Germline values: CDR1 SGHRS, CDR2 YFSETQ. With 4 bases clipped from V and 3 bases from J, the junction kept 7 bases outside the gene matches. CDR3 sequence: CASSEQGAPDTEAFF. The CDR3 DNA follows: TGCGCCAGCAGCGAACAGGGGGCGCCTGACACTGAAGCTTTCTTT.

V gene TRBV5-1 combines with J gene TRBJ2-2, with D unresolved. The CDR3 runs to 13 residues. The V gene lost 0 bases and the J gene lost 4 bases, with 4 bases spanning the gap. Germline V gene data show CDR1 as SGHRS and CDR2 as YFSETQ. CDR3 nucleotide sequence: TGCGCCAGCAGCTTGGAGCTCACCGGGGAGCTGTTTTTT. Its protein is CASSLELTGELFF.

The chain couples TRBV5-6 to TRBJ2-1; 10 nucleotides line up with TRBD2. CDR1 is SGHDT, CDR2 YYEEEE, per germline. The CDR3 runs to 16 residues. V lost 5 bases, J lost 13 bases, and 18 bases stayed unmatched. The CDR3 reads CASSLEGVASGRHQFF. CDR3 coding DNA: TGTGCCAGCAGTCTGGAAGGTGTAGCTAGCGGGAGACACCAGTTCTTC.

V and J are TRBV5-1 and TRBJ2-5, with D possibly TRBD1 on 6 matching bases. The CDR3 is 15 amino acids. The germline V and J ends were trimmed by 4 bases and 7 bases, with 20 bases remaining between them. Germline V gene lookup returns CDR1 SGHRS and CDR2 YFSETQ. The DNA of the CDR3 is TGCGCCAGCAGCCCTCGGGCCAAGGACAGCCTGACCCAGTACTTC. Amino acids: CASSPRAKDSLTQYF.

This CDR3 reads CASSQGTGTEAFF. The CDR3 nucleotides are TGTGCCAGCAGCCAAGGGACTGGCACTGAAGCTTTCTTT. The chain has TRBV4-2 and TRBJ1-1; D not resolved. The germline V gene encodes CDR1 LGHNA and CDR2 YNFKEQ. Trimming removed 1 base from V and 4 bases from J, with 7 bases in between. The CDR3 runs 13 residues.

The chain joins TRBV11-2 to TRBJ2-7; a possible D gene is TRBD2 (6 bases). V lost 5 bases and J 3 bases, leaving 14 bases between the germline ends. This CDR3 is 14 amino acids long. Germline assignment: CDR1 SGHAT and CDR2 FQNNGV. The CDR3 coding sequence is TGTGCCAGCAGCGGAGGGTGGATAATCTACGAGCAGTACTTC. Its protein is CASSGGWIIYEQYF.

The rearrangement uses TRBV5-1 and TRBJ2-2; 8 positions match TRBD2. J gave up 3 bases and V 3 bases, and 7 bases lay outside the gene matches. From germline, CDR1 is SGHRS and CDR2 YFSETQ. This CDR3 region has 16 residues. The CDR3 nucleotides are TGCGCCAGCAGCTCGGGACTAGTCCCAGACACCGGGGAGCTGTTTTTT. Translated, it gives CASSSGLVPDTGELFF.

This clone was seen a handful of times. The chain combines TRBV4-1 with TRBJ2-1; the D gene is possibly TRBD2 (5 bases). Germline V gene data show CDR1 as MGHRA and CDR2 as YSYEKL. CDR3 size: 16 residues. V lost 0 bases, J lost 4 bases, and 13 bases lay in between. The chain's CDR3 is CASSQERTPKYNEQFF. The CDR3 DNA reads TGCGCCAGCAGCCAAGAGCGGACTCCGAAGTACAATGAGCAGTTCTTC.

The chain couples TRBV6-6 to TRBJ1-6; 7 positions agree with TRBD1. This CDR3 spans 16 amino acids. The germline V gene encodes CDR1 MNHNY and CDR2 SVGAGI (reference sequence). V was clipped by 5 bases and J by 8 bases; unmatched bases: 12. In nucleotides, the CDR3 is TGTGCCAGCAGTAGCGGACAGGTGGGAATATATTCACCCCTCCACTTT. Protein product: CASSSGQVGIYSPLHF.

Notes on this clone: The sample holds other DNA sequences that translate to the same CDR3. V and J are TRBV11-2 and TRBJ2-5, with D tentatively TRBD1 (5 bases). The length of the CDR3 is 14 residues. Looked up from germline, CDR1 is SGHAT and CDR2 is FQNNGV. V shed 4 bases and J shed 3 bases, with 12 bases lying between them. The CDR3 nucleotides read TGTGCCAGCAGCTACGACAGTCGCAAAGAGACCCAGTACTTC. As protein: CASSYDSRKETQYF.

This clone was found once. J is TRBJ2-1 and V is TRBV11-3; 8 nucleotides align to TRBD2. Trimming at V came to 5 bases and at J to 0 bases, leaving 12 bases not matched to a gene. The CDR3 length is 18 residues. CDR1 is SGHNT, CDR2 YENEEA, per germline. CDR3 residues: CASSLRSGSVSSYNEQFF. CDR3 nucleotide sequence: TGTGCCAGCAGCCTCAGGAGCGGGAGTGTCTCCTCCTACAATGAGCAGTTCTTC. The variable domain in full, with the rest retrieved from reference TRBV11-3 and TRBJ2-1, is EAGVVQSPRYKIIEKKQPVAFWCNPISGHNTLYWYLQNLGQGPELLIRYENEEAVDDSQLPKDRFSAERLKGVDSTLKIQPAELGDSAVYLCASSLRSGSVSSYNEQFFGPGTRLTVL.

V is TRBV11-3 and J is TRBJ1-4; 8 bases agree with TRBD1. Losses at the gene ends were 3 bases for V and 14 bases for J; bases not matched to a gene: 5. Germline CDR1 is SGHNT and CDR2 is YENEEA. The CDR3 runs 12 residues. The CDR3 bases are TGTGCCAGCAGCTTTGACAGGGGTTTTCTGTTTTTT. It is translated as CASSFDRGFLFF.